Listed below are T cell receptor beta chains from one sample, sequenced in a study of PD-L1 blockade in urothelial cancer. Generated by immunoSEQ multiplex PCR, the TCRdb table keeps only in-frame clones and is missing some. The table records around 82,000 clones, over 80% of them present only once. Specimen: PBMCs, collected around atezolizumab (anti-PD-L1) treatment. These receptors all come from a man in his fifties or sixties with urothelial cancer. Each CDR3 is given with its conserved first and last residue. The D gene is left open where the match is weak. Clone sizes are given selectively: once, few, many, or a class where the clone is expanded.

>16|NA|TRBJ2-7|TRBV2|NA
TGTGCCAGCAGTGAAGTTCTGCTACCTAGCCGCTACGAGCAGTACTTC
CASSEVLLPSRYEQYF
>15|NA|TRBJ1-1|TRBV5-1|NA
TGCGCCAGCAGCCCACGACAGAACCTCGGCACTGAAGCTTTCTTT
CASSPRQNLGTEAFF
>15|TRBD2|TRBJ2-3|TRBV27|NA
TGTGCCAGCAGGTTAGCGGGAGGGAGGGCAGATACGCAGTATTTT
CASRLAGGRADTQYF
>12|NA|TRBJ2-7|TRBV6-5|NA
TGTGCCAGCAGTGGTGACCGCAGGCTAGCCTTCTTC
CASSGDRRLAFF
>15|NA|TRBJ1-5|TRBV19|NA
TGTGCCAGTAGTATACGCAGGGATAGCAATCAGCCCCAGCATTTT
CASSIRRDSNQPQHF
>15|NA|TRBJ2-3|TRBV2|once
TGTGCCAGCAAACCCGCCGGGCGGGCCCCAGATACGCAGTATTTT
CASKPAGRAPDTQYF
>15|NA|TRBJ1-6|TRBV9|NA
TGTGCCAGCAGCGTACCTTACTCCTATAATTCACCCCTCCACTTT
CASSVPYSYNSPLHF
>15|NA|TRBJ1-1|TRBV6-1|NA
TGTGCCAGCAGTGGGGGCTTCGGGGGGGCCACTGAAGCTTTCTTT
CASSGGFGGATEAFF
>13|TRBD1|TRBJ2-7|TRBV7-2|NA
TGTGCCAGCAGCTCATCGGACAGGAACGAGCAGTACTTC
CASSSSDRNEQYF
>15|NA|TRBJ2-7|TRBV21-1|few
TGTGCCAGCTCCCCCGAGGGGCAGGGGGCCTACGAGCAGTACTTC
CASSPEGQGAYEQYF
>16|TRBD1|TRBJ1-1|TRBV11-3|once
TGTGCCAGCAGCTTAACCCCGGGACAGGGGAACACTGAAGCTTTCTTT
CASSLTPGQGNTEAFF
>13|NA|TRBJ2-1|TRBV5-6|NA
TGTGCCAGCAGCTTTCAGCAGGGGTTTGAGCAGTTCTTC
CASSFQQGFEQFF
>15|TRBD1|TRBJ2-7|TRBV18|NA
TGTGCCAGCTCACCAATTCAGGGGGCCTCCTACGAGCAGTACTTC
CASSPIQGASYEQYF
>18|TRBD2|TRBJ2-1|TRBV7-8|NA
TGTGCCAGCAGCTTAGAGGACCCGGGACTAGCGGGGTACAATGAGCAGTTCTTC
CASSLEDPGLAGYNEQFF
>17|NA|TRBJ2-2|TRBV5-4|NA
TGTGCCAGCAGCGTTGGAGGTCGGCCGGGTCGCACCGGGGAGCTGTTTTTT
CASSVGGRPGRTGELFF
>16|NA|TRBJ2-3|TRBV19|once
TGTGCCAGTAGTGTTCAGGGGGGACCTAGCACAGATACGCAGTATTTT
CASSVQGGPSTDTQYF
>14|TRBD1|TRBJ2-3|TRBV6-5|NA
TGTGCCAGCAGTTACGGCGACAGGGGTGATACGCAGTATTTT
CASSYGDRGDTQYF
>13|NA|TRBJ2-3|TRBV6-1|once
TGTGCCAGCAGTAAGGTGGCGGCAGATACGCAGTATTTT
CASSKVAADTQYF
>15|NA|TRBJ2-7|TRBV27|NA
TGTGCCAGCCGAACAAGGGACTTACTAGCCTACGAGCAGTACTTC
CASRTRDLLAYEQYF
>13|NA|TRBJ1-5|TRBV19|NA
TGTGCCAGTGTGGGCGGAGGGAATCAGCCCCAGCATTTT
CASVGGGNQPQHF
>14|TRBD1|TRBJ1-1|TRBV19|NA
TGTGCCAGTAGTATGGGACAGACAAACACTGAAGCTTTCTTT
CASSMGQTNTEAFF
>15|NA|TRBJ1-1|TRBV7-2|NA
TGTGCCAGCAGCTTAAGCTCGTTCATGAACACTGAAGCTTTCTTT
CASSLSSFMNTEAFF
>14|TRBD1|TRBJ1-1|TRBV19|NA
TGTGCCAGTAGTAACCGGGACAGTAACACTGAAGCTTTCTTT
CASSNRDSNTEAFF
>15|TRBD2|TRBJ2-3|TRBV18|NA
TGTGCCAGCTCACGGACTAGCGGTAGCACAGATACGCAGTATTTT
CASSRTSGSTDTQYF
>15|TRBD1|TRBJ2-7|TRBV11-2|NA
TGTGCCAGCAGCTTTCCGGGACAGGGGGGTTACGAGCAGTACTTC
CASSFPGQGGYEQYF
>13|NA|TRBJ2-1|TRBV7-3|NA
TGTGCCAGCAGCTTGACAGATAACAATGAGCAGTTCTTC
CASSLTDNNEQFF
>16|NA|TRBJ2-2|TRBV7-7|NA
TGTGCCAGCAGTCGTAGCGGTTTTGCGAACACCGGGGAGCTGTTTTTT
CASSRSGFANTGELFF
>15|TRBD1|TRBJ2-7|TRBV5-1|once
TGCGCCAGCAGCCCCCCCAGGGACAGCTCCTACGAGCAGTACTTC
CASSPPRDSSYEQYF
>17|TRBD2|TRBJ2-5|TRBV6-1|NA
TGTGCCAGCAGTGAAGTGGTCAGGGGGACTAGCGGGGAGACCCAGTACTTC
CASSEVVRGTSGETQYF
>12|NA|TRBJ1-1|TRBV29-1|NA
TGCAGCGTTTCCGGGACACAGGGTGAAGCTTTCTTT
CSVSGTQGEAFF
>13|NA|TRBJ1-4|TRBV4-1|NA
TGCGCCAGCAGCCAAGAGGCAGGGCAAAAACTGTTTTTT
CASSQEAGQKLFF
>18|TRBD1|TRBJ1-2|TRBV4-1|once
TGCGCCAGCAGCCAAGATCGGAGAAGAGGGGGCGACCTCTATGGCTACACCTTC
CASSQDRRRGGDLYGYTF
>15|TRBD1|TRBJ1-6|TRBV5-1|few
TGCGCCAGCAGCCTTACCGGGACAGGGGATTCACCCCTCCACTTT
CASSLTGTGDSPLHF
>13|NA|TRBJ2-3|TRBV27|NA
TGTGCCAGCAGTAGGGGGTCCACAGATACGCAGTATTTT
CASSRGSTDTQYF
>15|TRBD1|TRBJ1-6|TRBV5-4|NA
TGTGCCAGCAGTTCCGGGACAGGGGAACTATCACCCCTCCACTTT
CASSSGTGELSPLHF
>14|NA|TRBJ1-1|TRBV4-3|NA
TGCGCCAGCAGCCAAGATACAGGGTTATCTGAAGCTTTCTTT
CASSQDTGLSEAFF
>14|NA|TRBJ2-5|TRBV7-2|NA
TGTGCCAGCAGCCCAACAGGGCCGGGGGAGACCCAGTACTTC
CASSPTGPGETQYF
>22|NA|TRBJ1-3|TRBV21-1|NA
TGTGCCAGCAGCAAGCAGGGGCGGGCGTCTCTCTCAGCCTTGTCTTGTGGAAACACCATATATTTT
CASSKQGRASLSALSCGNTIYF
>14|TRBD1|TRBJ1-4|TRBV2|NA
TGTGCCAGCAGTGGGGACAGGGCTTATGAAAAACTGTTTTTT
CASSGDRAYEKLFF
>11|NA|TRBJ1-1|TRBV6-5|NA
TGTGCCAGCAGACGCGGGGTCGAAGCTTTCTTT
CASRRGVEAFF
>13|NA|TRBJ2-7|TRBV18|NA
TGTGCCAGCTCACCCGGTAGCACCTACGAGCAGTACTTC
CASSPGSTYEQYF
>12|NA|TRBJ2-1|TRBV11-2|NA
TGTGCCAGCAGCTTAGCGGGCAATGAGCAGTTCTTC
CASSLAGNEQFF
>15|NA|TRBJ2-2|TRBV4-1|NA
TGCGCCAGCAGCCAAGATGCGGTTAACACCGGGGAGCTGTTTTTT
CASSQDAVNTGELFF
>18|TRBD1|TRBJ1-4|TRBV28|NA
TGTGCCAGCAGGAAACAGGGACAGGGCCTTGCAACTAATGAAAAACTGTTTTTT
CASRKQGQGLATNEKLFF
>13|TRBD1|TRBJ1-2|TRBV6-1|NA
TGTGCCAGCAGACCCACAGGGGGTTTGGGCTACACCTTC
CASRPTGGLGYTF
>14|NA|TRBJ2-7|TRBV5-6|NA
TGTGCCAGCAGCCCCGAACAACCAGGTCGGGAGCAGTACTTC
CASSPEQPGREQYF
>18|TRBD2|TRBJ2-2|TRBV7-3|NA
TGTGCCAGCAGCTTAACGGGGGGTAGCGGGGCGAACACCGGGGAGCTGTTTTTT
CASSLTGGSGANTGELFF
>14|NA|TRBJ1-2|TRBV27|NA
TGTGCCAGCGGTACAGGGTCAGGAAACTATGGCTACACCTTC
CASGTGSGNYGYTF
>12|NA|TRBJ1-1|TRBV6-6|NA
TGTGCCAGCAGTTACGCGGGGGTCGAAGCTTTCTTT
CASSYAGVEAFF
>13|NA|TRBJ1-1|TRBV6-1|NA
TGTGCCAGCAGTGAACCAGGGAACACTGAAGCTTTCTTT
CASSEPGNTEAFF
>16|NA|TRBJ1-2|TRBV18|NA
TGTGCCAGCTCACCACAAGAGGTTACCCTAAACTATGGCTACACCTTC
CASSPQEVTLNYGYTF
>19|TRBD2|TRBJ2-2|TRBV7-9|NA
TGTGCCAGCAGCTCCTTACTAACCGGGACTAGCGGGGTAGCCGGGGAGCTGTTTTTT
CASSSLLTGTSGVAGELFF
>14|NA|TRBJ2-5|TRBV25-1|NA
TGTGCCAGCCGTGGACAAGCGCAGGGAGAGACCCAGTACTTC
CASRGQAQGETQYF
>15|TRBD1|TRBJ2-5|TRBV5-4|NA
TGTGCCAGCAGCTTGGCCGGGACAGGGAAAGAGACCCAGTACTTC
CASSLAGTGKETQYF
>14|TRBD1|TRBJ1-2|TRBV5-4|NA
TGTGCCAGCAGCGCCGGACAGGGAGGGAGTGGCTACACCTTC
CASSAGQGGSGYTF
>15|TRBD1|TRBJ1-3|TRBV6-1|NA
TGTGCCAGCTCAAGGGGACAGGGGACTGGAAACACCATATATTTT
CASSRGQGTGNTIYF
>13|TRBD2|TRBJ2-5|TRBV19|NA
TGTGCCAGTAGTACCCGGGAGGGGAAGACCCAGTACTTC
CASSTREGKTQYF
>15|TRBD1|TRBJ1-4|TRBV6-5|once
TGTGCCAGCAGTTACTCGACAGGGGTAGATGAAAAACTGTTTTTT
CASSYSTGVDEKLFF
>14|TRBD1|TRBJ1-1|TRBV7-9|NA
TGTGCCAGCAGCTTAGGGACAGGCAACACTGAAGCTTTCTTT
CASSLGTGNTEAFF